These 18 T cell receptor beta chains came from one sample sequenced in a study of neoadjuvant anti-PD-1 for oral cavity cancer (dated by TCRdb to the early 2020s). The sample's time point, from its label and the paper: before neoadjuvant nivolumab. The library relied on the immunoSEQ multiplex PCR assay. TCRdb provides this immuneACCESS table in a form limited to in-frame rearrangements. Some clones are lacking; in checked studies, under half of them reflect an unresolved V gene, and why the rest are absent is not known. This sample comprises tens of thousands of clones, around four fifths of them detected only once. The biggest ten clones account for about 3.7% of the sample. The specimen was PBMCs, collected before nivolumab (anti-PD-1) treatment. All receptors come from a person aged 35-79 years with oral cavity squamous cell carcinoma.

The chain has TRBV29-1 and TRBJ2-7, with 9 bases identical to TRBD1. The junction had 11 bases not matched to a gene; V was cut back by 4 bases and J by 4 bases. The CDR3 totals 15 residues. CDR1 and CDR2 (germline): SQVTM, ANQGSEA. CDR3 sequence reads: CSVVEPGQGMYEQYF. CDR3 bases: TGCAGCGTTGTAGAACCGGGACAGGGAATGTACGAGCAGTACTTC.

The chain is built from TRBV7-2 and TRBJ2-7; no clear D gene. Looked up from germline, CDR1 is SGHTA and CDR2 is FQGNSA. The CDR3 consists of 14 residues. V lost 5 bases to trimming and J lost 3 bases, with 14 bases between them. For the CDR3, the DNA is TGTGCCAGCAGCCCCCGGATTCTAATCTACGAGCAGTACTTC. It encodes CASSPRILIYEQYF.

This clone was seen a few times. V gene TRBV11-2 combines with J gene TRBJ2-7; D ambiguous. This CDR3 has 15 residues. Between the trimmed V and J ends, which lost 6 bases and 2 bases, there was a span of 17 bases. The germline V gene encodes CDR1 SGHAT and CDR2 FQNNGV. As DNA, the CDR3 is TGTGCCAGCAGTCTACCACCGGGTACTACCTACGAGCAGTACTTC. Translated: CASSLPPGTTYEQYF.

The rearrangement uses TRBV6-6 and TRBJ1-2; TRBD1 might be the D (6 bases). CDR1 is MNHNY and CDR2 is SVGAGI in the germline V gene (reference sequence). The V and J ends lost 6 bases and 7 bases respectively, with 21 bases between them. The CDR3 sequence is 15 residues long. CDR3 bases: TGTGCCAGCAGCCGACGGGGGCGGCGGTTCTCTGGCTACACCTTC. Translation: CASSRRGRRFSGYTF.

The chain links TRBV16 to TRBJ2-7; tentatively, D is TRBD2 (5 bases). Germline CDR1 reads KGHSY; CDR2 reads FQNENV. Between the trimmed V and J ends, which lost 4 bases and 7 bases, there was a span of 14 bases. This CDR3 is 13 amino acids long. CDR3 residues: CASSLGPTGEQYF. The CDR3 bases are TGTGCCAGCAGCCTCGGACCTACGGGGGAGCAGTACTTC.

J is TRBJ1-1 and V is TRBV11-3, with TRBD1 as a possible D gene (5 bases). V was pared by 7 bases and J by 4 bases, with 22 bases between. Germline CDR1 SGHNT, CDR2 YENEEA. The CDR3 consists of 16 residues. CDR3 loop: CASTRGWGVKGTEAFF. The CDR3 DNA sequence: TGTGCCAGCACCAGAGGATGGGGGGTCAAAGGCACTGAAGCTTTCTTT.

The chain carries TRBV7-9 and TRBJ2-5, with D possibly matching TRBD2 (5 bases). CDR3 size: 14 residues. Germline-derived CDR1 and CDR2 are SEHNR and FQNEAQ (reference sequence). V gave up 2 bases and J gave up 4 bases, with 11 bases separating them. DNA for the CDR3: TGTGCCAGCAGCTTATTAGCGAGTGGAGAGACCCAGTACTTC. It is translated as CASSLLASGETQYF.

DNA for the CDR3: TGCGCCAGCAGCTTGGGGTTGACAGGCGTGGGGGCCAACGTCCTGACTTTC. It yields the protein CASSLGLTGVGANVLTF. The J gene is TRBJ2-6, the V gene TRBV5-1, with D possibly TRBD1 on 6 matching bases. Germline assignment: CDR1 SGHRS and CDR2 YFSETQ. The V end lost 0 bases, the J end lost 4 bases, and 14 bases lay between the germline ends. This CDR3 spans 17 amino acids.

The V and J genes are TRBV6-5 and TRBJ2-7; tentative D call: TRBD1 (5 bases). Per germline, CDR1 MNHEY and CDR2 SVGAGI. The CDR3 sequence is 13 residues long. Trimming took off 2 bases at V and 6 bases at J, with 11 bases between the two ends. The CDR3 sequence is CASSYGQGGEQYF. In nucleotides, the CDR3 is TGTGCCAGCAGTTACGGGCAGGGCGGCGAGCAGTACTTC.

V and J are TRBV5-1 and TRBJ2-7, with 8 bases aligning to TRBD1. The ends lost 3 bases at V and 3 bases at J; junction bases unmatched: 8. This CDR3 spans 15 amino acids. Germline V gene lookup returns CDR1 SGHRS and CDR2 YFSETQ. The CDR3 sequence is CASSSPGQGNYEQYF. The CDR3 nucleotides are TGCGCCAGCAGCTCCCCCGGACAGGGTAACTACGAGCAGTACTTC.

The V and J genes are TRBV15 and TRBJ2-1, with a tentative D call TRBD1 (5 bases). Germline V lookup: CDR1 LNHNV, CDR2 YYDKDF (reference sequence). The CDR3 sequence is 16 residues long. V lost 8 bases, J lost 0 bases, and 17 bases lay in between. CDR3 nucleotides: TGTGCCACCCAGGGCCCCCCAAGTTTCTCCTACAATGAGCAGTTCTTC. It translates to CATQGPPSFSYNEQFF.

V is TRBV28 and J is TRBJ1-4; 8 bases line up with TRBD1. CDR3 length equals 14 residues. The trim removed 6 bases at V and 7 bases at J, leaving 7 bases unmatched. Germline V lookup: CDR1 MDHEN, CDR2 SYDVKM. CDR3 sequence reads: CASSPGGSGEKLFF. CDR3 coding DNA: TGTGCCAGCAGCCCAGGGGGCTCCGGTGAAAAACTGTTTTTT. Variable domain in full (rest from reference TRBV28 and TRBJ1-4): DVKVTQSSRYLVKRTGEKVFLECVQDMDHENMFWYRQDPGLGLRLIYFSYDVKMKEKGDIPEGYSVSREKKERFSLILESASTNQTSMYLCASSPGGSGEKLFFGSGTQLSVL.

This clone was detected once. The rearrangement links TRBV9 to TRBJ2-7; D unclear. Deletions cut 2 bases from V and 2 bases from J, with 14 bases between. Germline V lookup: CDR1 SGDLS, CDR2 YYNGEE. The CDR3 length is 15 residues. The CDR3 loop is CASSVQADGAYEQYF. The CDR3 DNA reads as TGTGCCAGCAGCGTCCAGGCCGATGGGGCCTACGAGCAGTACTTC.

The chain has TRBV28 and TRBJ2-7, with TRBD1 matching over 9 bases. Germline-derived CDR1 and CDR2 are MDHEN and SYDVKM. The CDR3 runs to 16 residues. The junction had 9 bases not matched to a gene; V was cut back by 3 bases and J by 3 bases. For the CDR3, the DNA is TGTGCCAGCAGTTTTACCCAGATGGGACAGGGCTACGAGCAGTACTTC. It encodes CASSFTQMGQGYEQYF.

This rearrangement joins TRBV11-2 to TRBJ2-5; 8 nucleotides align to TRBD2. Germline values: CDR1 SGHAT, CDR2 FQNNGV. The V and J ends lost 5 bases and 4 bases, in that order; junction bases with no gene match: 3. This CDR3 has 13 amino acids. The CDR3, as DNA: TGTGCCAGCAGCCCGGGGGGGTTAGAGACCCAGTACTTC. Translated, it gives CASSPGGLETQYF.

The chain links TRBV27 to TRBJ1-5; D gene uncertain. Germline lookup yields CDR1 MNHEY and CDR2 SMNVEV (reference sequence). V was pared by 5 bases and J by 3 bases, with 11 bases between. This CDR3 comprises 14 residues. CDR3 sequence: CASSKDLPNQPQHF. CDR3 coding DNA: TGTGCCAGCAGTAAGGACCTCCCCAATCAGCCCCAGCATTTT.

In DNA, the CDR3 is TGCGCCAGCAGCCCGGCGAGGAGCTCCTACAATGAGCAGTTCTTC. This codes for CASSPARSSYNEQFF. The chain combines TRBV4-1 with TRBJ2-1, with D unresolved. This CDR3 is built from 15 residues. Germline CDR1 MGHRA, CDR2 YSYEKL. The V and J ends lost 4 bases and 0 bases respectively, with 10 bases between them.

The chain couples TRBV25-1 to TRBJ1-4; D remains unclear. Germline V gene data show CDR1 as MGHDK and CDR2 as SYGVNS. Trimming removed 3 bases from V and 8 bases from J, with 13 bases in between. The CDR3 consists of 14 residues. This chain's CDR3 is CASSDRTGREKLFF. DNA of the CDR3: TGTGCCAGCAGTGACAGGACGGGCCGGGAAAAACTGTTTTTT.